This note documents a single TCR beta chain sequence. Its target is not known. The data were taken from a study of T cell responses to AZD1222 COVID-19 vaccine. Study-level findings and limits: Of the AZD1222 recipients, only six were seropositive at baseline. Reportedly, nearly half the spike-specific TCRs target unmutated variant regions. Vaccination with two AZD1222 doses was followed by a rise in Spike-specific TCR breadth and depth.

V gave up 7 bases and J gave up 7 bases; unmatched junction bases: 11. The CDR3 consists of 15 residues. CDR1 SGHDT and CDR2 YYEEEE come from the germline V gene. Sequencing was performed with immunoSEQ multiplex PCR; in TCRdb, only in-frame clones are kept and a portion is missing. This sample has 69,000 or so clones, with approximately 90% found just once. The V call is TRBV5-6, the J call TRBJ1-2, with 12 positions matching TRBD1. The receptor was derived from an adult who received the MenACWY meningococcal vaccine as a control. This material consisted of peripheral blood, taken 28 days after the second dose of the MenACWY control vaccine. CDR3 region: CASGKRDRGRSGYTF. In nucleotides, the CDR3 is TGTGCCAGCGGCAAGCGGGACAGGGGGCGGAGTGGCTACACCTTC.